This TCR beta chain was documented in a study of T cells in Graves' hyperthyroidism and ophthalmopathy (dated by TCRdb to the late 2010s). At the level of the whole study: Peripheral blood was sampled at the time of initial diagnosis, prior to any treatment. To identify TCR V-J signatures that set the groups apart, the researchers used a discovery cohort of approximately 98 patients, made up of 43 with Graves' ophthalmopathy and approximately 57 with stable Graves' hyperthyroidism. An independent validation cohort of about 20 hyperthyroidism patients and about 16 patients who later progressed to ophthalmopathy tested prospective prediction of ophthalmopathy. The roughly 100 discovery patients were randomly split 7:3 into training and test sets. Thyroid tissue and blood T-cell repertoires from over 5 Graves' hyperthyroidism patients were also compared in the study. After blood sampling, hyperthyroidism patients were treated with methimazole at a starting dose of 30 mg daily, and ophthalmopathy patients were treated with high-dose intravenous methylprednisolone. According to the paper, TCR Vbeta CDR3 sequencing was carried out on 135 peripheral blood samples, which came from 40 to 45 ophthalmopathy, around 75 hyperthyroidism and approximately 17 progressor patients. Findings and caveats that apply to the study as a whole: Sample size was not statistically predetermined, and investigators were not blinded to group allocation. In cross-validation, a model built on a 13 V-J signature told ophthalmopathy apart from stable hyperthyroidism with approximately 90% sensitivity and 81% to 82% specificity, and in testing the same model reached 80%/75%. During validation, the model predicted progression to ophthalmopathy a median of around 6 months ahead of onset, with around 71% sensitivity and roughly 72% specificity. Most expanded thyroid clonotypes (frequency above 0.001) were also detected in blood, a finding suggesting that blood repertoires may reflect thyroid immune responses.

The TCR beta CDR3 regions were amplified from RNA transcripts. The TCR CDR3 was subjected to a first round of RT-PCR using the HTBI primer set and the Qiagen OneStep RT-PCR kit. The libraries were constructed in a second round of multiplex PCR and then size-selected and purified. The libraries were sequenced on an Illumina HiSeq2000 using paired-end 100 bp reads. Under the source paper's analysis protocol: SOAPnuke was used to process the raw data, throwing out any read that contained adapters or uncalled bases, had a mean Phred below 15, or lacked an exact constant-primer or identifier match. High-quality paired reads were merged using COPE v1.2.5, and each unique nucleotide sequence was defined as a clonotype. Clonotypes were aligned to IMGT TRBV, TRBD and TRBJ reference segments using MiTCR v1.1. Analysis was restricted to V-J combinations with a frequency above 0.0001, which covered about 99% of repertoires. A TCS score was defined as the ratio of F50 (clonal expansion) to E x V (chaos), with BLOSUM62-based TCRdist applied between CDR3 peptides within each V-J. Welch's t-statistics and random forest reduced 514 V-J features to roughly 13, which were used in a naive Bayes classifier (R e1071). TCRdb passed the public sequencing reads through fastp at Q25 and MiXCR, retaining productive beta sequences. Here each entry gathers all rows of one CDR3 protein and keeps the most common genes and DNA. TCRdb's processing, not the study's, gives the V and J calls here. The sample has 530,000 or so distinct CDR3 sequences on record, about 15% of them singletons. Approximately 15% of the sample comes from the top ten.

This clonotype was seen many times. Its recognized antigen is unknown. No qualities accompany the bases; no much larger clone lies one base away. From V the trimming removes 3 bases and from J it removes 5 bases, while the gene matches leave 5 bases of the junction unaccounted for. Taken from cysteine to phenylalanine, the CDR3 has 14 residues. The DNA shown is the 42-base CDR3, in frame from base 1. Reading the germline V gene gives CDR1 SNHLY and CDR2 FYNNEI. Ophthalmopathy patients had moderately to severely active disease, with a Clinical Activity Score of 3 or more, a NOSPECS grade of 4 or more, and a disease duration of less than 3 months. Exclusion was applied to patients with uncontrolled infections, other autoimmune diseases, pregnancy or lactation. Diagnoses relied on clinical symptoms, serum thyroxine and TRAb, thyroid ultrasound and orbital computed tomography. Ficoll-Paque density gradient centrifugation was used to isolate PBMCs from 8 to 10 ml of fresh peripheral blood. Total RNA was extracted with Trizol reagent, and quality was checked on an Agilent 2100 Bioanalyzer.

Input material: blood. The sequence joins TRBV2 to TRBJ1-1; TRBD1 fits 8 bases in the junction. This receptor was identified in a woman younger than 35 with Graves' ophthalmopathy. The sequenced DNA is TGTGCCAGCAGTGAGGGCAGGGGGCGGACTGAAGCTTTCTTT. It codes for CASSEGRGRTEAFF.